Listed below are T cell receptor beta chains from one sample, sequenced in a study of T cells in Graves' hyperthyroidism and ophthalmopathy. TCRdb itself ran the multiplex PCR reads through MiXCR, one entry per CDR3 protein. The repertoire holds hundreds of thousands of distinct CDR3 sequences, over 12% seen once, with 25% to 30% in the top ten. Material: blood. Receptor source: a man aged 50-59 years with Graves' ophthalmopathy. Each CDR3 is given with its conserved first and last residue. A D gene is named only where the DNA matches it firmly. Size is omitted from some rows. Given values are once, few, many or a class for expanded clones.

TRBV7-8	many	NA	TRBJ2-5	CASSLAPVRSETQYF	TGTGCCAGCAGCTTAGCCCCAGTAAGGTCGGAGACCCAGTACTTC
TRBV27	many	NA	TRBJ2-3	CASSPLRGRNTDTQYF	TGTGCCAGCAGTCCCCTAAGGGGGAGGAACACAGATACGCAGTATTTT
TRBV28	many	TRBD1	TRBJ1-1	CASIRTGGGTEAFF	TGTGCCAGCATCCGGACAGGGGGAGGGACTGAAGCTTTCTTT
TRBV30	many	TRBD1	TRBJ2-3	CAWGTGVGTDTQYF	TGTGCCTGGGGGACAGGGGTGGGCACAGATACGCAGTATTTT
TRBV11-2	NA	NA	TRBJ2-2	CASSQGMGFGELFF	TGTGCCAGCAGCCAAGGAATGGGTTTCGGGGAGCTGTTTTTT
TRBV16	NA	NA	TRBJ2-7	CASSQILSGSLYEQYF	TGTGCCAGCAGCCAAATTCTTAGCGGTTCCCTCTACGAGCAGTACTTC
TRBV6-1	NA	TRBD1	TRBJ1-2	CASSTGTGAQNAPYGYTF	TGTGCCAGCAGTACAGGGACAGGGGCCCAAAACGCCCCTTATGGCTACACCTTC
TRBV5-1	many	TRBD2	TRBJ2-7	CASSLPARGGGSEQYF	TGCGCCAGCAGCCTCCCGGCGCGGGGGGGCGGTTCCGAGCAGTACTTC
TRBV18	many	NA	TRBJ2-5	CASSTGTRGRETQYF	TGTGCCAGCTCAACAGGGACGAGAGGACGAGAGACCCAGTACTTC
TRBV9	many	NA	TRBJ2-5	CASSVGMGQETQYF	TGTGCCAGCAGCGTAGGGATGGGACAAGAGACCCAGTACTTC
TRBV20-1	many	NA	TRBJ2-2	CSASGRSTGELFF	TGCAGTGCTAGCGGGAGAAGCACCGGGGAGCTGTTTTTT
TRBV20-1	NA	TRBD2	TRBJ2-1	CSARVLASGPPLAEQFF	TGCAGTGCTAGAGTACTAGCTAGCGGACCCCCCTTAGCCGAGCAGTTCTTC
TRBV20-1	many	TRBD1	TRBJ1-6	CSAGQGMSSPLHF	TGCAGTGCTGGACAGGGGATGAGTTCACCCCTCCACTTT
TRBV7-8	many	NA	TRBJ1-2	CASSLGLQGDGYTF	TGTGCCAGCAGCTTAGGGCTACAGGGAGATGGCTACACCTTC
TRBV7-9	many	NA	TRBJ1-4	CASSLGSIRGPLTNEKLFF	TGTGCCAGCAGCTTAGGAAGTATCAGAGGCCCACTAACTAATGAAAAACTGTTTTTT
TRBV10-2	NA	NA	TRBJ1-2	CASSEEGSVYGYTF	TGCGCCAGCAGTGAAGAGGGCTCGGTGTATGGCTACACCTTC
TRBV19	NA	TRBD1	TRBJ1-1	CASSNPYRGRATEAFF	TGTGCCAGTAGTAACCCCTACAGGGGGCGGGCCACTGAAGCTTTCTTT
TRBV6-5	few	TRBD2	TRBJ2-7	CASSYLSGSSYEQYF	TGTGCCAGCAGTTACCTTAGCGGGAGCTCCTACGAGCAGTACTTC
TRBV27	few	NA	TRBJ2-1	CASSLREGAKRNEQFF	TGTGCCAGCAGCTTGAGGGAGGGGGCGAAACGGAATGAGCAGTTCTTC
TRBV2	many	NA	TRBJ2-1	CASSEIGRDNEQFF	TGTGCCAGCAGTGAGATCGGCAGGGACAATGAGCAGTTCTTC
TRBV5-1	NA	TRBD1	TRBJ2-3	CASSASGTGGTDTQYF	TGCGCCAGCAGCGCCTCCGGGACAGGGGGCACAGATACGCAGTATTTT
TRBV28	many	TRBD2	TRBJ2-3	CASMPSGRGGTQYF	TGTGCCAGCATGCCTAGCGGGAGAGGAGGTACGCAGTATTTT
TRBV19	NA	NA	TRBJ1-5	CASSSATGHPQHF	TGTGCCAGTAGTTCGGCGACAGGACATCCCCAGCATTTT
TRBV28	many	TRBD1	TRBJ2-3	CATSPNRGWSDTQYF	TGTGCCACATCTCCAAACAGGGGGTGGTCAGATACGCAGTATTTT
TRBV9	NA	TRBD2	TRBJ2-7	CASSPRLAASGEQYF	TGTGCCAGCAGCCCAAGACTAGCCGCCTCGGGAGAGCAGTACTTC
TRBV7-2	many	TRBD1	TRBJ2-7	CASSLAGTGYEQYF	TGTGCCAGCAGCTTAGCAGGGACAGGGTACGAGCAGTACTTC
TRBV6-1	NA	NA	TRBJ1-1	CASSYYPVQQDTEAFF	TGTGCCAGCAGTTATTACCCCGTACAGCAGGACACTGAAGCTTTCTTT
TRBV11-3	many	NA	TRBJ2-3	CASSPFERDTQYF	TGTGCCAGCAGCCCTTTTGAGAGGGATACGCAGTATTTT
TRBV7-8	few	TRBD1	TRBJ2-6	CASSSGTGAPSGANVLTF	TGTGCCAGCAGCTCAGGGACAGGGGCCCCCTCTGGGGCCAACGTCCTGACTTTC
TRBV6-1	few	TRBD1	TRBJ1-5	CASSGGPGQVFNQPQHF	TGTGCCAGCAGCGGGGGACCGGGACAGGTTTTCAATCAGCCCCAGCATTTT
TRBV3-1	NA	TRBD1	TRBJ2-7	CASSKSRDRGDEQYF	TGTGCCAGCAGCAAATCCAGGGACAGGGGGGACGAGCAGTACTTC
TRBV12-3/TRBV12-4	many	TRBD2	TRBJ2-7	CASAGLAGLYEQYF	TGTGCCAGCGCGGGACTAGCGGGTCTATACGAGCAGTACTTC
TRBV10-3	NA	NA	TRBJ2-7	CAIALDGQTTYEQYF	TGTGCCATCGCCCTTGACGGGCAGACGACCTACGAGCAGTACTTC
TRBV18	many	NA	TRBJ2-7	CASSPLARGGYEQYF	TGTGCCAGCTCACCACTTGCTAGGGGGGGCTACGAGCAGTACTTC
TRBV20-1	many	TRBD2	TRBJ2-1	CSARGPGLADYNEQFF	TGCAGTGCTAGGGGCCCGGGACTAGCGGACTACAATGAGCAGTTCTTC
TRBV6-1	NA	TRBD2	TRBJ2-7	CASSTNSGEQYF	TGTGCCAGCAGTACCAATAGCGGGGAGCAGTACTTC